The present entry profiles one T cell receptor (beta chain) with its context. Its antigen is unknown. The source of the sample is a study of post-analysis software for immune sequencing data. General study findings and limits: Five or six TRBV segments were more frequent in patients than controls; TRBV5-6, TRBV5-1 and TRBV20-1 belonged to this group.

The library was made from cDNA and included unique molecular identifiers. MiXCR, applied by TCRdb to the PCR reads, yields one record per CDR3 protein. The sample has approximately 570,000 distinct CDR3 sequences; around 44% are singletons. The germline gives CDR1 MGHRA, CDR2 YSYEKL. The CDR3 covers 15 residues. Trimming removed 3 bases at V and 3 bases at J, with 14 bases between. The material sequenced was blood. This clonotype was obtained from a girl aged 5-17 years with multiple sclerosis. The chain combines TRBV4-1 with TRBJ2-5, with no clear D. CDR3 DNA sequence: TGCGCCAGCAGCCAGGAAGAGGCAGTTAAAGAGACCCAGTACTTC. Protein: CASSQEEAVKETQYF.